This TCR beta chain was identified during a study of blood T cells in healthy people across ages. CDR3 size: 13 residues. With V trimmed by 3 bases and J by 4 bases, 3 bases remained unmatched. Germline CDR1 and CDR2: DFQATT and SNEGSKA (reference sequence). Primed by a sample-barcoded 5' primer and a J-beta primer mix, a second PCR proceeded for 7 to 11 cycles. Via MiXCR, TCRdb re-called the 5' RACE reads, giving one row per CDR3 protein. This table holds around 900,000 distinct CDR3 sequences, roughly 47% found once. J is TRBJ2-3 and V is TRBV20-1; 8 bases agree with TRBD2. The receptor's source is a woman between 55 and 75 years old in good health. The specimen sequenced was blood. The CDR3, as DNA: TGCAGTGCTAGGGTAGCGGGACCAGATACGCAGTATTTT. This codes for CSARVAGPDTQYF.